The rows below give T cell receptor beta chains drawn from one sample of a study of T-cell memory formation after mild COVID-19. One entry per CDR3 protein results from TCRdb running MiXCR on the 5' RACE reads. The sample gives a few hundred thousand distinct CDR3 sequences, approximately 19% of which show up once; about 21% is in the top ten. The sequenced sample was PBMCs or a T cell subset sorted from them (not recorded which). The source is a man between 18 and 29 years old who had mild COVID-19 (a few samples of this study predate the infection). Cell type and time point are not known. CDR3s leave out the opening cysteine and the closing phenylalanine or tryptophan.

J,V,CDR3
TRBJ1-2,TRBV7-9,ASSLGSQETYGYT
TRBJ1-1,TRBV5-1,ASSSGGEAF
TRBJ1-4,TRBV4-3,ASSPGRRNEKLF
TRBJ1-1,TRBV27,ASSLSTGDEAF
TRBJ1-4,TRBV4-3,ASSHRGQGDEKLF
TRBJ2-3,TRBV15,ATSRDRPDTQY
TRBJ2-3,TRBV2,ASSATSVGTDTQY
TRBJ1-2,TRBV15,ATSRGGGGSGYT
TRBJ1-4,TRBV5-1,ASSLEGTGKEKLF
TRBJ2-7,TRBV11-2,ASSSQGHDEQY
TRBJ2-2,TRBV7-2,ASSSIWGLVGHQELF
TRBJ1-4,TRBV7-3,ASSIPSDEKLF
TRBJ1-1,TRBV7-2,ASSLFSNTEAF
TRBJ2-1,TRBV10-3,AISESAGRQF
TRBJ2-5,TRBV4-2,ASSLSILRGVETQY
TRBJ2-5,TRBV29-1,SVIVQETQY
TRBJ1-6,TRBV3-1,ASSQDGFPSPLH
TRBJ2-1,TRBV9,ASSVDGGLAGGNEQF
TRBJ2-1,TRBV27,ASSQRLDSPDEQF
TRBJ2-1,TRBV3-1,ASSQAWYNEQF
TRBJ2-3,TRBV14,ASSHWTDTQY
TRBJ1-1,TRBV5-1,ASSPEGPEAF
TRBJ2-3,TRBV12-3/TRBV12-4,ASSPDRGTTDTQY
TRBJ2-7,TRBV4-2,ASSQQGLHEQY
TRBJ1-1,TRBV6-2/TRBV6-3,ASGERRQNTEAF
TRBJ2-2,TRBV4-1,ASSHPPGQGAGELF
TRBJ2-5,TRBV7-6,ASSFSGTPQETQY
TRBJ1-6,TRBV28,ASSPLRGHNSPLH
TRBJ1-6,TRBV7-3,ASSLTREVNSPIH
TRBJ2-5,TRBV4-1,ASRQQGKETQY
TRBJ2-2,TRBV5-1,ASSASNTGELF
TRBJ2-2,TRBV3-1,ASSRWMSDTGELF
TRBJ2-2,TRBV19,ASKNRDTGELF
TRBJ2-1,TRBV6-6,ASSYSWDVLAGGAYNEQF
TRBJ1-1,TRBV6-1,ASSGRGGNTEAF
TRBJ2-3,TRBV28,ASSFAAYRTDTQY
TRBJ1-4,TRBV5-5,ASSSPGGNEKLF
TRBJ1-1,TRBV12-3/TRBV12-4,ASSPNTGRLEAF
TRBJ1-3,TRBV7-2,ASSLALSPPIY
TRBJ2-5,TRBV5-1,ASSLAEVSGGWAQY
TRBJ2-5,TRBV5-1,ASSLGPLTGDQETQY
TRBJ2-3,TRBV5-4,ASSSSTSPGDTQY
TRBJ2-3,TRBV7-2,ASSLVGTDFTDTQY
TRBJ1-1,TRBV6-2/TRBV6-3,ASSTRTNTEAF
TRBJ2-7,TRBV7-2,ASSEGPAVSYEQY
TRBJ1-3,TRBV7-2,ASSPTGVGNTIY
TRBJ1-1,TRBV5-1,ASSLVSSGTEAF
TRBJ2-1,TRBV6-2/TRBV6-3,ASSFEPEYNEQF
TRBJ2-5,TRBV7-9,ASSYEETQY
TRBJ2-2,TRBV4-2,ASSQGGGRELF
TRBJ1-3,TRBV7-2,ASSLRAVNSGNTIY
TRBJ1-1,TRBV20-1,SAAKTGSGTEAF
TRBJ2-6,TRBV7-2,ASSLQARAGANVLT
TRBJ2-5,TRBV20-1,SAYRGAPY
TRBJ2-3,TRBV6-5,ASRRATDTQY
TRBJ2-1,TRBV27,ASREGLAGNNEQF
TRBJ1-1,TRBV7-3,ASSLNAGGIGTEAF